This T cell receptor (beta chain) was obtained from a study of blood T cell repertoires in COVID-19. Overall study: COVID-19 samples collected from the United States, Italy and Spain covered acute and convalescent phases. Nucleic acid was either cDNA or gDNA, and it came from T cells, B-cell-depleted T cells, or PBMCs.

Profiled with immunoSEQ multiplex PCR; TCRdb holds only in-frame clones, not every one. The table lists some 100,000 clones, approximately 87% of them singletons. The CDR3 length is 17 residues. Germline values: CDR1 LNHDA, CDR2 SQIVND (reference sequence). The J segment lost 5 bases and the V segment lost 3 bases, leaving 12 bases of the junction unmatched. V is TRBV19 and J is TRBJ2-5; 10 bases are a match to TRBD1. The receptor comes from a woman aged 55-69 years with acute or convalescent COVID-19. Sequencing was carried out using peripheral blood. The CDR3 loop is CASSIGGMGQGLETQYF. CDR3 DNA sequence: TGTGCCAGTAGTATTGGGGGGATGGGACAGGGGTTGGAGACCCAGTACTTC. Combining the CDR3 with reference TRBV19 and TRBJ2-5 gives the whole variable domain DGGITQSPKYLFRKEGQNVTLSCEQNLNHDAMYWYRQDPGQGLRLIYYSQIVNDFQKGDIAEGYSVSREKKESFPLTVTSAQKNPTAFYLCASSIGGMGQGLETQYFGPGTRLLVL.